The 4 T cell receptor beta chains listed next were all sequenced from one sample in a study of neurological immune-mediated disorders. MiXCR, run by TCRdb on the 5' RACE reads, gives a single entry per CDR3 protein. The sample shows approximately 27,000 distinct CDR3 sequences, under 30% of them seen only once. The source material was CD4+ T cells from blood. These receptors were collected from a man aged 45-65 years with HTLV-1-associated myelopathy (HAM/TSP).

This clonotype showed up many times. V gene TRBV3-1 combines with J gene TRBJ1-2; D is possibly TRBD1 (6 bases). Germline CDR1 LGHDT, CDR2 YNNKEL (reference sequence). Trimming took off 5 bases at V and 7 bases at J, with 14 bases between the two ends. The CDR3 contains 13 residues. CDR3 nucleotide sequence: TGTGCCAGCAGCGACACGAAGGGGGGTGGCTACACCTTC. Translated: CASSDTKGGGYTF. Full variable domain (missing parts from reference TRBV3-1 and TRBJ1-2): DTAVSQTPKYLVTQMGNDKSIKCEQNLGHDTMYWYKQDSKKFLKIMFSYNNKELIINETVPNRFSPKSPDKAHLNLHINSLELGDSAVYFCASSDTKGGGYTFGSGTRLTVV.

This clonotype has at least ten counts. The rearrangement joins TRBV12-3 or TRBV12-4 to TRBJ1-1; D possibly corresponds to TRBD1 (6 bases). This CDR3 contains 14 residues. Trimming stripped 2 bases from V and 5 bases from J, with 12 bases between. The CDR3 protein is CASSLKLGGTEAFF. The CDR3 DNA is TGTGCCAGCAGTTTAAAACTAGGGGGAACTGAAGCTTTCTTT.

This clonotype has more than one count but fewer than ten. The chain uses TRBV4-2 and TRBJ2-3; D remains ambiguous. The germline CDR1 and CDR2 sequences are LGHNA and YNFKEQ. This CDR3 has 14 residues. The V end was cut by 0 bases, the J end by 0 bases, with 4 bases between. Written as DNA, the CDR3 is TGTGCCAGCAGCCAAGATCGCAGCACAGATACGCAGTATTTT. This gives the protein CASSQDRSTDTQYF.

This clonotype was seen repeatedly, ten times or more. The chain recombines TRBV4-1 with TRBJ1-1; D is perhaps TRBD1 (5 bases). The V end lost 3 bases, the J end lost 1 base, and 12 bases lay between the germline ends. Per the germline V gene, CDR1 is MGHRA and CDR2 is YSYEKL. CDR3 length: 15 residues. Here the CDR3 DNA reads TGCGCCAGCAGCCAGCACGGGACGGGGAACACTGAAGCTTTCTTT. It codes for CASSQHGTGNTEAFF.